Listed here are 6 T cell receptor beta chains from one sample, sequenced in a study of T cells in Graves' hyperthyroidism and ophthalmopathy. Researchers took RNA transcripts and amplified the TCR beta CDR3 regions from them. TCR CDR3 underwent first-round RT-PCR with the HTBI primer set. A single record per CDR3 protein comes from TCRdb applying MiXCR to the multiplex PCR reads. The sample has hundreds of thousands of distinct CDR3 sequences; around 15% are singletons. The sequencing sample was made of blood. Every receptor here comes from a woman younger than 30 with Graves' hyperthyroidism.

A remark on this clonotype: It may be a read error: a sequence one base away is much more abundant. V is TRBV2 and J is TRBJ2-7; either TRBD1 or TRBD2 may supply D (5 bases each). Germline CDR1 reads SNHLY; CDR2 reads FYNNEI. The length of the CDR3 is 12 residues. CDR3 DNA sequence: TGTGCCAGCGGGCCAGCCCTAGGGGAGCGGTACTTC. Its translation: CASGPALGERYF.

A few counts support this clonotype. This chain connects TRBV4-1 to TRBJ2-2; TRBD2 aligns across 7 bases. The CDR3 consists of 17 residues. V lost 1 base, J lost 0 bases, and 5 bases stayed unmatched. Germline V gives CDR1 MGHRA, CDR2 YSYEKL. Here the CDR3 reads CASSQVPAGTNTGELFF. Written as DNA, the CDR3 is TGCGCCAGCAGCCAAGTTCCAGCGGGAACGAACACCGGGGAGCTGTTTTTT.

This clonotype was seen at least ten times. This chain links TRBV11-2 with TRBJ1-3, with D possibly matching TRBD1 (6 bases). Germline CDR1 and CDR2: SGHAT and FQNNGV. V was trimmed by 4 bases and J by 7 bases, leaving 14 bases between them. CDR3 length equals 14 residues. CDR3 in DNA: TGTGCCAGCAGCTCGGGAGCAGGGGCCAACACCATATATTTT. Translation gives CASSSGAGANTIYF.

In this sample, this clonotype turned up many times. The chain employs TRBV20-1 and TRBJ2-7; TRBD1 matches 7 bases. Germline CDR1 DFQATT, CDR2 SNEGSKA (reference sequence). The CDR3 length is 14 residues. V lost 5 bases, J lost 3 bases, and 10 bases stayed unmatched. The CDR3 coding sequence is TGCAGTGCTGCAAACGGACAGGATCTCTACGAGCAGTACTTC. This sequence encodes CSAANGQDLYEQYF.

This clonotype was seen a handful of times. CDR3 sequence: CAISDTNIYYEQYF. The CDR3 nucleotides are TGTGCCATCAGTGATACTAATATTTACTACGAGCAGTACTTC. The rearrangement joins TRBV10-3 to TRBJ2-7, with no clear D. The CDR3 is 14 residues long. Trimming shortened V by 3 bases and J by 3 bases, and 12 bases separated the two germline ends. Germline assignment: CDR1 ENHRY and CDR2 SYGVKD.

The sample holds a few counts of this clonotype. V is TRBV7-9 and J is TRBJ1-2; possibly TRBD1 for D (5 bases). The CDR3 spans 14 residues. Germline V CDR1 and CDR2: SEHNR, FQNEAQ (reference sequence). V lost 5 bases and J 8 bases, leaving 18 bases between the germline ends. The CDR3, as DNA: TGTGCCAGCAGCCCCCGGGGCCTGACCAAGGGCTACACCTTC. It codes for CASSPRGLTKGYTF.